The T cell receptor beta chain described here comes from a study of Graves' ophthalmopathy and Graves' hyperthyroidism. About the research overall: Peripheral blood (taken before any treatment) was collected at initial diagnosis.

Trimming removed 5 bases at V and 2 bases at J, with 16 bases between. The CDR3 has 15 residues. Per the germline V gene, CDR1 is LGHNA and CDR2 is YNFKEQ. Establishment of the diagnosis relied upon clinical symptoms, serum thyroxine, TRAb, thyroid ultrasound and orbital computed tomography. The PBMCs had their origin in around 10 ml of fresh peripheral blood. Scientists amplified the TCR beta CDR3 regions from RNA transcripts. Investigators did first-round RT-PCR with HTBI primers, then second-round multiplex PCR. TCRdb recomputed calls from the multiplex PCR reads with MiXCR, one row per CDR3 protein. Here the sample spans hundreds of thousands of distinct CDR3 sequences, approximately 21% being singletons.

V and J are TRBV4-2 and TRBJ2-7, with D tentatively TRBD1 (6 bases). The TCR originated in a woman aged 18-35 years with stable Graves' hyperthyroidism. Some clones in this sample may be carry-over from other donors' samples. Sequenced input: peripheral blood. CDR3 protein: CASSLGGRDTYEQYF. The CDR3 nucleotides are TGTGCCAGCAGCTTAGGAGGCAGGGACACCTACGAGCAGTACTTC.